Each of the 17 T cell receptor beta chains below was sequenced from the same sample in a study of T-cell memory formation after mild COVID-19. MiXCR, applied by TCRdb to the 5' RACE reads, yields one record per CDR3 protein. The table lists a few hundred thousand distinct CDR3 sequences, around 8% of them singletons. Sequences were obtained from PBMCs or a T cell subset sorted from them (not recorded which). These receptors were taken from a man aged 18 to 29 who had mild COVID-19 (a few samples of this study predate the infection). Cell type and time point are not known.

This clonotype was recorded a few times. The genes are TRBV6-2 or TRBV6-3 and TRBJ1-1, with a possible D match to TRBD1 (5 bases). The CDR3 spans 13 residues. V gave up 10 bases and J gave up 6 bases, with 18 bases separating them. The germline V gene has CDR1 MNHEY and CDR2 SVGEGT. The CDR3 DNA is TGTGCCACCGGAGGGGTTTCGACATCTGAAGCTTTCTTT. Translated: CATGGVSTSEAFF.

The gene calls are TRBV12-3 or TRBV12-4 and TRBJ2-2, with D perhaps TRBD1 (5 bases). The CDR3 covers 13 residues. V lost 6 bases to trimming and J lost 5 bases, with 10 bases between them. The CDR3 DNA follows: TGTGCCAGCAGGCTGCAGGGTACCGGGGAGCTGTTTTTT. Its protein is CASRLQGTGELFF.

The V gene is TRBV20-1, the J gene TRBJ2-2; TRBD1 matches 7 bases. The germline V gene encodes CDR1 DFQATT and CDR2 SNEGSKA (reference sequence). The CDR3 has 17 amino acids. Trimming at V came to 3 bases and at J to 5 bases, leaving 15 bases not matched to a gene. DNA for the CDR3: TGCAGTGCTAGGTCGTGGGGGCCGGGACAGATAACCGGGGAGCTGTTTTTT. Amino acid sequence: CSARSWGPGQITGELFF.

This chain connects TRBV6-5 to TRBJ1-3; a possible D gene is TRBD1 (5 bases). V lost 5 bases, J lost 0 bases, and 14 bases lay in between. Looked up from germline, CDR1 is MNHEY and CDR2 is SVGAGI. This CDR3 comprises 16 residues. CDR3 region: CASSQPPGLSGNTIYF. The CDR3 nucleotides are TGTGCCAGCAGTCAACCACCGGGGCTCTCTGGAAACACCATATATTTT.

In this sample, this clonotype turned up a few times. This sequence joins TRBV20-1 and TRBJ2-3; no firm D call. The CDR3 contains 14 residues. Germline V lookup: CDR1 DFQATT, CDR2 SNEGSKA (reference sequence). V was cut by 0 bases and J by 2 bases, with 9 bases left in between. The CDR3 DNA is TGCAGTGCTAGAGATCAAGCAAACACAGATACGCAGTATTTT. Translating it yields CSARDQANTDTQYF.

This clonotype was counted between two and nine times. This sequence joins TRBV6-1 and TRBJ2-1, with a weak D call TRBD2 (6 bases). The length of the CDR3 is 14 residues. With 1 base removed from V and 6 bases from J, the gap between germline ends came to 10 bases. CDR1 and CDR2 from the germline V gene are MNHNS and SASEGT. This CDR3 reads CASSEGGGFNEQFF. For the CDR3, the DNA is TGTGCCAGCAGTGAAGGCGGAGGGTTCAATGAGCAGTTCTTC.

Ten or more counts support this clonotype. The rearrangement joins TRBV7-8 to TRBJ1-5; D might be TRBD1 (6 bases). Trimming stripped 5 bases from V and 7 bases from J, with 9 bases between. The CDR3 is 12 residues long. CDR1 and CDR2 from the germline V gene are SGHVS and FQNEAQ. CDR3 loop: CASSHRDQPQHF. The DNA of the CDR3 is TGTGCCAGCAGCCACAGGGACCAGCCCCAGCATTTT.

This chain connects TRBV4-3 to TRBJ1-4; TRBD1 matches 12 bases. This CDR3 has 19 amino acids. With 1 base clipped from V and 4 bases from J, the junction kept 10 bases outside the gene matches. Germline V gene lookup returns CDR1 LGHNA and CDR2 YSLEER. The CDR3 region is CASSQVRDRGLGGNEKLFF. CDR3 nucleotides: TGCGCCAGCAGCCAAGTCCGGGACAGGGGGCTTGGCGGTAATGAAAAACTGTTTTTT.

Concerning this clonotype itself: Since no conserved phenylalanine or tryptophan closes the CDR3, a read error is the likely cause. The chain employs TRBV6-1 and TRBJ1-2, with 7 bases that match TRBD1. V gave up 5 bases and J gave up 3 bases; unmatched junction bases: 3. The CDR3 consists of 13 residues. CDR1 and CDR2 from the germline V gene are MNHNS and SASEGT. CDR3 bases: TGTGCCAGCAGTATAACAGGGGACTATGGCTACACCTTA. Its protein is CASSITGDYGYTL.

V usage is TRBV7-3 and J usage is TRBJ2-1; no reliable D call. V lost 0 bases and J lost 8, with 8 bases in between. The germline gives CDR1 SGHTA, CDR2 FQGTGA. The CDR3 extends over 13 amino acids. CDR3 nucleotides: TGTGCCAGCAGCTTAACGGCCCGGGATGAGCAGTTCTTC. Protein sequence: CASSLTARDEQFF.

This clonotype came up many times. V and J are TRBV9 and TRBJ2-7; D unclear. V was pared by 0 bases and J by 6 bases, with 7 bases between. CDR3 length: 12 residues. Germline assignment: CDR1 SGDLS and CDR2 YYNGEE. CDR3 sequence (DNA): TGTGCCAGCAGCGTAGCTTTGGGCGAGCAGTACTTC. Protein product: CASSVALGEQYF.

There are many counts of this clonotype. This chain connects TRBV4-3 to TRBJ2-5; the D gene is possibly TRBD2 (5 bases). Germline assignment: CDR1 LGHNA and CDR2 YSLEER. The CDR3 spans 16 residues. Trimming shortened V by 0 bases and J by 5 bases, and 16 bases separated the two germline ends. The CDR3 protein is CASSQDRVGRRETQYF. CDR3 coding DNA: TGCGCCAGCAGCCAAGATCGAGTTGGGAGACGGGAGACCCAGTACTTC.

This clonotype was counted only a few times. The chain employs TRBV6-5 and TRBJ1-1, with no clear D. This CDR3 region has 18 residues. Germline CDR1 is MNHEY and CDR2 is SVGAGI. The V end was cut by 0 bases, the J end by 3 bases, with 20 bases between. The chain's CDR3 is CASSYSSLGRTIYTEAFF. The CDR3 DNA is TGTGCCAGCAGTTACTCCTCACTGGGCCGCACCATCTACACTGAAGCTTTCTTT.

The chain is built from TRBV20-1 and TRBJ2-1, with 11 bases aligning to TRBD2. The germline gives CDR1 DFQATT, CDR2 SNEGSKA (reference sequence). The CDR3 has 15 amino acids. The ends lost 1 base at V and 7 bases at J; junction bases unmatched: 6. CDR3 residues: CSARVPSGGLNEQFF. CDR3 DNA: TGCAGTGCTAGAGTACCTAGCGGGGGGTTAAATGAGCAGTTCTTC.

The DNA for the CDR3 is TGTGCCAGCAGCTCGGACAGGGGTCGGAAGGGCTACACCTTC. This codes for CASSSDRGRKGYTF. The rearrangement joins TRBV7-9 to TRBJ1-2; 9 positions agree with TRBD1. V lost 4 bases and J lost 8; bases outside the gene matches: 8. This CDR3 comprises 14 residues. The germline CDR1 and CDR2 sequences are SEHNR and FQNEAQ (reference sequence). The full variable domain, in which reference TRBV7-9 and TRBJ1-2 provide the parts outside the CDR3, is DTGVSQNPRHKITKRGQNVTFRCDPISEHNRLYWYRQTLGQGPEFLTYFQNEAQLEKSRLLSDRFSAERPKGSFSTLEIQRTEQGDSAMYLCASSSDRGRKGYTFGSGTRLTVV.

This clonotype was seen many times. This rearrangement joins TRBV5-1 to TRBJ2-1; D gene uncertain. With 0 bases removed from V and 7 bases from J, the gap between germline ends came to 8 bases. CDR1 and CDR2 from the germline V gene are SGHRS and YFSETQ. The CDR3 is made up of 13 amino acids. CDR3 coding DNA: TGCGCCAGCAGCTTGGCCCACAGAAATGAGCAGTTCTTC. Translating gives CASSLAHRNEQFF.

This clonotype turned up a few times. The CDR3 loop reads CSARKASGAGETQYF. The DNA of the CDR3 is TGCAGTGCTAGGAAAGCCAGCGGGGCGGGGGAGACCCAGTACTTC. This sequence joins TRBV20-1 and TRBJ2-5, with 7 nucleotides matching TRBD2. The CDR3 is made up of 15 amino acids. CDR1 is DFQATT, CDR2 SNEGSKA, per germline (reference sequence). V lost 3 bases, J lost 5 bases, and 12 bases stayed unmatched.